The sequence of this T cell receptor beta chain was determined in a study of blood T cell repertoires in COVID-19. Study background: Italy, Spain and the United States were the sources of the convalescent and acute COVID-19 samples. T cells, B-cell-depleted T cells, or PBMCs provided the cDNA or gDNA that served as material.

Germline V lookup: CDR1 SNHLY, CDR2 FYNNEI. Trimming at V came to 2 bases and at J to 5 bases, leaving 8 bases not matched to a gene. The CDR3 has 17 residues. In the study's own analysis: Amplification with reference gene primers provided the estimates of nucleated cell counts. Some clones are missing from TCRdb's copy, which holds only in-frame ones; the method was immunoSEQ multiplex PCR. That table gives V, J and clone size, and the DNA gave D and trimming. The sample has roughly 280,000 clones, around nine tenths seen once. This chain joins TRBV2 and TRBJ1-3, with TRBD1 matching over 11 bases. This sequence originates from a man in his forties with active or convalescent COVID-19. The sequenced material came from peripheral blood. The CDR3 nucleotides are TGTGCCAGCAGTGAAAGGACAGGGGGCCAGGTTCGAAACACCATATATTTT. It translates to CASSERTGGQVRNTIYF.